One sample yielded the 25 T cell receptor beta chains listed below, sequenced in a study of shared clonotypes between healthy human individuals. TCRdb's copy holds only in-frame clones and misses some; the assay was immunoSEQ multiplex PCR. In the table there are 2 million to 2.5 million clones, less than 95% of which are singletons. In the naive CD8 group, cells lacked CD45RO and were positively selected for CCR7, so terminally differentiated effector memory CD45RA+ cells were left out. Sequencing was performed on naive CD8+ T cells sorted from blood. The receptor set was obtained from a man younger than 35 in good health.

A remark on this clone: Other DNA sequences of this sample code for an identical CDR3. This chain joins TRBV5-4 and TRBJ2-1, with D perhaps matching TRBD1 (5 bases). The V and J ends lost 2 bases and 6 bases respectively, with 9 bases between them. Germline values: CDR1 SGHNT, CDR2 YYREEE (reference sequence). The CDR3 sequence is 13 residues long. CDR3 sequence reads: CASSFQGGNEQFF. CDR3 nucleotides: TGTGCCAGCAGCTTCCAGGGCGGCAATGAGCAGTTCTTC.

DNA of the CDR3: TGTGCCAGCAGGATAGCGGGAGACCTCCTCGAGCAGTTCTTC. Translation gives CASRIAGDLLEQFF. This sequence joins TRBV6-1 and TRBJ2-1; 9 bases map to TRBD2. Germline V gene sequence: CDR1 MNHNS, CDR2 SASEGT. CDR3 length: 14 amino acids. V gave up 6 bases and J gave up 10 bases; unmatched junction bases: 10.

The chain carries TRBV5-6 and TRBJ1-2, with 7 bases identical to TRBD1. Germline V gene lookup returns CDR1 SGHDT and CDR2 YYEEEE. The CDR3 loop spans 12 amino acids. The V segment lost 5 bases and the J segment 10 bases; nucleotides outside the gene matches: 8. Here the CDR3 reads CASSHTGVDYTF. The CDR3 DNA sequence: TGTGCCAGCAGTCATACAGGGGTAGACTACACCTTC.

A note on this clone: The same CDR3 arises from other DNA sequences in this sample as well. This sequence joins TRBV28 and TRBJ1-1; D perhaps matches TRBD1 (6 bases). The CDR3 is made up of 14 amino acids. V was trimmed by 5 bases and J by 3 bases, leaving 13 bases between them. From germline, CDR1 is MDHEN and CDR2 SYDVKM. The CDR3: CASSIQGGDTEAFF. In nucleotides, the CDR3 is TGTGCCAGCAGTATACAGGGAGGGGACACTGAAGCTTTCTTT.

The J gene is TRBJ2-2, the V gene TRBV4-1; D gene uncertain. Germline CDR1 reads MGHRA; CDR2 reads YSYEKL. The CDR3 runs to 15 residues. V lost 0 bases and J lost 4, with 9 bases in between. In DNA, the CDR3 is TGCGCCAGCAGCCAAGAAATTAGCCTCACCGGGGAGCTGTTTTTT. This gives the protein CASSQEISLTGELFF.

This chain joins TRBV27 and TRBJ2-1; D might be TRBD1 (5 bases). V was trimmed by 8 bases and J by 9 bases, leaving 17 bases between them. This CDR3 is built from 13 residues. CDR1 and CDR2 from the germline V gene are MNHEY and SMNVEV (reference sequence). CDR3 DNA: TGTGCCAGCTCGACTCTAGGGGTTGCTGAGCAGTTCTTC. This gives the protein CASSTLGVAEQFF.

With regard to this clone: At the DNA level, this CDR3 is encoded by other sequences in the same sample as well. V usage is TRBV5-4 and J usage is TRBJ2-7, with 7 bases fitting TRBD2. Germline values: CDR1 SGHNT, CDR2 YYREEE (reference sequence). The CDR3 runs to 13 residues. V shed 3 bases and J 2 bases; nucleotides not matched to a gene: 2. This CDR3 is CASSSGLAYEQYF. The CDR3 DNA sequence: TGTGCCAGCAGCTCAGGACTAGCCTACGAGCAGTACTTC.

V usage is TRBV7-9 and J usage is TRBJ2-7; the D is unclear. Trimming shortened V by 5 bases and J by 5 bases, and 16 bases separated the two germline ends. Germline V gives CDR1 SEHNR, CDR2 FQNEAQ (reference sequence). The CDR3 is 14 amino acids. CDR3: CASSLLGWPNEQYF. For the CDR3, the DNA is TGTGCCAGCAGCCTTCTAGGGTGGCCAAACGAGCAGTACTTC. Drawing the rest from reference TRBV7-9 and TRBJ2-7, the complete variable domain is DTGVSQNPRHKITKRGQNVTFRCDPISEHNRLYWYRQTLGQGPEFLTYFQNEAQLEKSRLLSDRFSAERPKGSFSTLEIQRTEQGDSAMYLCASSLLGWPNEQYFGPGTRLTVT.

For the CDR3, the DNA is TGTGCCAGCAGCCAATGGGCCCGGGACACCGGGGAGCTGTTTTTT. It specifies CASSQWARDTGELFF. The chain carries TRBV14 and TRBJ2-2; the D is unclear. The CDR3 loop spans 15 amino acids. The V end was cut by 2 bases, the J end by 3 bases, with 10 bases between. CDR1 is SGHDN, CDR2 FVKESK, per germline.

The chain joins TRBV7-9 to TRBJ2-2; TRBD2 agrees at 7 bases. Germline loops: CDR1 SEHNR, CDR2 FQNEAQ (reference sequence). This CDR3 contains 17 residues. Trimming cost V 5 bases and J 6 bases; bases outside gene matches: 15. This CDR3 is CASSDGRPRETAGELFF. As DNA, the CDR3 is TGTGCCAGCAGCGATGGCCGGCCGCGGGAGACAGCCGGGGAGCTGTTTTTT.

Comment on this clone: The sample contains more than one DNA sequence encoding this CDR3. The chain joins TRBV27 to TRBJ1-5, with a weak D call TRBD1 (5 bases). Between the trimmed V and J ends, which lost 4 bases and 0 bases, there was a span of 7 bases. The CDR3 sequence is 14 residues long. The germline V gene encodes CDR1 MNHEY and CDR2 SMNVEV (reference sequence). The chain's CDR3 is CASSYQGSNQPQHF. The CDR3 nucleotides read TGTGCCAGCAGTTACCAGGGTAGCAATCAGCCCCAGCATTTT.

The J gene is TRBJ2-7, the V gene TRBV19; D is uncertain. The CDR3 spans 15 residues. Germline V lookup: CDR1 LNHDA, CDR2 SQIVND (reference sequence). V dropped 1 base and J dropped 0 bases, with 10 bases sitting between them. The CDR3 loop is CASSIGTSSSYEQYF. In DNA form, the CDR3 reads TGTGCCAGTAGTATAGGCACCTCGAGCTCCTACGAGCAGTACTTC.

This chain joins TRBV7-8 and TRBJ2-5; 15 bases are shared with TRBD2. The CDR3 consists of 16 residues. Germline V gives CDR1 SGHVS, CDR2 FQNEAQ. Unmatched junction bases numbered 5, after V lost 5 bases and J lost 4 bases. The DNA of the CDR3 is TGTGCCAGCAGCGCGCGGACTAGCGGGGGGGGAGAGACCCAGTACTTC. Protein sequence: CASSARTSGGGETQYF.

Here the CDR3 DNA reads TGTGCCAGCAGCCCCCCCGACCAAATTACAGATACGCAGTATTTT. Translation gives CASSPPDQITDTQYF. The chain couples TRBV7-9 to TRBJ2-3, with D unclear. CDR1 and CDR2 from the germline V gene are SEHNR and FQNEAQ (reference sequence). V gave up 5 bases and J gave up 3 bases, with 15 bases separating them. The CDR3 runs to 15 residues.

V and J are TRBV9 and TRBJ2-5; D may correspond to TRBD1 or TRBD2 (5 bases each). Trimming pared 4 bases from V and 1 base from J, leaving 32 bases between. CDR1 is SGDLS, CDR2 YYNGEE, per germline. The CDR3 is made up of 21 amino acids. CDR3 region: CASSTLLMPDWAGSLQETQYF. The CDR3 DNA is TGTGCCAGCAGCACCCTTTTAATGCCGGACTGGGCAGGGTCCCTCCAAGAGACCCAGTACTTC.

Details on this clone: The same CDR3 is also encoded by other DNA sequences in this sample. V usage is TRBV5-4 and J usage is TRBJ2-5; no reliable D call. Germline assignment: CDR1 SGHNT and CDR2 YYREEE (reference sequence). Trimming cost V 4 bases and J 5 bases, with 9 bases left between them. This CDR3 comprises 12 residues. The CDR3 DNA is TGTGCCAGCAGCCTAACGGGCGAGACCCAGTACTTC. Protein sequence: CASSLTGETQYF. Full variable domain (remainder filled in from reference TRBV5-4 and TRBJ2-5): ETGVTQSPTHLIKTRGQQVTLRCSSQSGHNTVSWYQQALGQGPQFIFQYYREEENGRGNFPPRFSGLQFPNYSSELNVNALELDDSALYLCASSLTGETQYFGPGTRLLVL.

The V and J genes are TRBV11-2 and TRBJ2-1; D remains unclear. Germline V CDR1 and CDR2: SGHAT, FQNNGV. The CDR3 sequence is 13 residues long. V was trimmed by 5 bases and J by 0 bases, leaving 5 bases between them. CDR3 residues: CASSPVSYNEQFF. The DNA for the CDR3 is TGTGCCAGCAGCCCTGTCTCCTACAATGAGCAGTTCTTC. Full variable domain (missing parts from reference TRBV11-2 and TRBJ2-1): EAGVAQSPRYKIIEKRQSVAFWCNPISGHATLYWYQQILGQGPKLLIQFQNNGVVDDSQLPKDRFSAERLKGVDSTLKIQPAKLEDSAVYLCASSPVSYNEQFFGPGTRLTVL.

The chain employs TRBV9 and TRBJ2-2, with a possible D match to TRBD2 (5 bases). The V end was cut by 2 bases, the J end by 4 bases, with 12 bases between. The germline V gene encodes CDR1 SGDLS and CDR2 YYNGEE. CDR3 length: 15 amino acids. CDR3 sequence (DNA): TGTGCCAGCAGCGTGAAGGCAGAGGGCACCGGGGAGCTGTTTTTT. Residues: CASSVKAEGTGELFF.

This clone was recorded a few times. Other DNA sequences in this sample translate to the same CDR3. The CDR3 bases are TGTGCCAGCAGCCCCGGGACATCCTACGAGCAGTACTTC. This translates into CASSPGTSYEQYF. The rearrangement uses TRBV9 and TRBJ2-7; TRBD1 might be the D (6 bases). This CDR3 region has 13 residues. V dropped 4 bases and J dropped 1 base, with 9 bases sitting between them. Germline CDR1 reads SGDLS; CDR2 reads YYNGEE.

The CDR3 bases are TGTGCCAGCAGCTCGGTAAGGACTACCCCATACGAGCAGTACTTC. Translation: CASSSVRTTPYEQYF. The chain employs TRBV11-2 and TRBJ2-7; possibly TRBD2 for D (6 bases). This CDR3 contains 15 residues. Trimming removed 4 bases at V and 4 bases at J, with 17 bases between. Germline values: CDR1 SGHAT, CDR2 FQNNGV.

In its sample, this clone was seen once. Other DNA variants within this sample encode the same CDR3. The V call is TRBV28, the J call TRBJ2-7; D may be TRBD1 (5 bases). The CDR3 extends over 13 amino acids. Germline assignment: CDR1 MDHEN and CDR2 SYDVKM. Trimming removed 2 bases from V and 4 bases from J, with 9 bases in between. The CDR3 nucleotides read TGTGCCAGCAGTTTAGGCTCAGGGTACGAGCAGTACTTC. This translates into CASSLGSGYEQYF.

Only one count was recorded for this clone. The chain couples TRBV27 to TRBJ2-7; perhaps D is TRBD1 or TRBD2 (5 bases each). This CDR3 spans 16 amino acids. The V end was cut by 0 bases, the J end by 3 bases, with 15 bases between. Germline CDR1 reads MNHEY; CDR2 reads SMNVEV (reference sequence). This CDR3 reads CASSLSRGEEDYEQYF. The CDR3, as DNA: TGTGCCAGCAGTTTATCAAGGGGAGAGGAGGACTACGAGCAGTACTTC.

The gene calls are TRBV28 and TRBJ1-3; D remains unclear. CDR3 size: 13 residues. Germline CDR1 and CDR2: MDHEN and SYDVKM. The V gene lost 2 bases and the J gene lost 4 bases, with 6 bases spanning the gap. CDR3 amino acids: CASSLEEGNTIYF. In DNA form, the CDR3 reads TGTGCCAGCAGTTTAGAAGAGGGAAACACCATATATTTT.

This clone has a single count. Other DNA sequences in this specimen translate into the identical CDR3. The J gene is TRBJ2-7, the V gene TRBV30; the D is unclear. The length of the CDR3 is 12 residues. Germline lookup yields CDR1 GTSNPN and CDR2 SVGIG (reference sequence). Trimming took 2 bases from V and 0 from J, leaving 5 bases between them. CDR3 in amino acids: CAWSLGSYEQYF. The CDR3 nucleotides are TGTGCCTGGAGTCTAGGCTCCTACGAGCAGTACTTC. Full variable domain (missing parts from reference TRBV30 and TRBJ2-7): SQTIHQWPATLVQPVGSPLSLECTVEGTSNPNLYWYRQAAGRGLQLLFYSVGIGQISSEVPQNLSASRPQDRQFILSSKKLLLSDSGFYLCAWSLGSYEQYFGPGTRLTVT.

This rearrangement joins TRBV25-1 to TRBJ1-5; D remains ambiguous. Germline assignment: CDR1 MGHDK and CDR2 SYGVNS. This CDR3 has 15 residues. V dropped 6 bases and J dropped 2 bases, with 14 bases sitting between them. CDR3 in DNA: TGTGCCAGCAGCCCCGGGATAATGGGCAATCAGCCCCAGCATTTT. Its protein is CASSPGIMGNQPQHF.